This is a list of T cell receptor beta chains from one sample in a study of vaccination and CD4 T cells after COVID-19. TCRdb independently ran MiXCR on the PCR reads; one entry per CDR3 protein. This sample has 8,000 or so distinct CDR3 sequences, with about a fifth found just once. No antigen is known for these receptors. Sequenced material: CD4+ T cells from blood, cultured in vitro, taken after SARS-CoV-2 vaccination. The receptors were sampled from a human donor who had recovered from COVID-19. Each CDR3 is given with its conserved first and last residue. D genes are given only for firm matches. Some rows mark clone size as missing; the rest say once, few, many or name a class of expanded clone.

CDR3aa: CASSLGTDSNQPQHF
CDR3nt: TGCGCCAGCAGCTTGGGGACAGATAGCAATCAGCCCCAGCATTTT
d_gene: -
abundance: -
j_gene: TRBJ1-5
v_gene: TRBV5-1

CDR3aa: CASSLAGGGTEAFF
CDR3nt: TGTGCCAGCAGCTTAGCCGGAGGGGGCACTGAAGCTTTCTTT
d_gene: -
abundance: many
j_gene: TRBJ1-1
v_gene: TRBV7-2

CDR3aa: CSARARNQDTGELFF
CDR3nt: TGCAGTGCTAGAGCCAGGAACCAAGACACCGGGGAGCTGTTTTTT
d_gene: -
abundance: -
j_gene: TRBJ2-2
v_gene: TRBV20-1

CDR3aa: CSVRGRTGELFF
CDR3nt: TGCAGTGTGCGGGGGAGGACCGGGGAGCTGTTTTTT
d_gene: TRBD2
abundance: -
j_gene: TRBJ2-2
v_gene: TRBV20-1

CDR3aa: CASSRDRVDEQYF
CDR3nt: TGTGCCAGCAGCAGGGACAGGGTTGACGAGCAGTACTTC
d_gene: TRBD1
abundance: medium-sized
j_gene: TRBJ2-7
v_gene: TRBV7-3

CDR3aa: CASISGSGSFFTDTQYF
CDR3nt: TGTGCCAGCATCTCTGGGTCAGGGTCTTTCTTCACAGATACGCAGTATTTT
d_gene: -
abundance: -
j_gene: TRBJ2-3
v_gene: TRBV28

CDR3aa: CASSYLAATYNEQFF
CDR3nt: TGTGCCAGCAGTTATTTGGCAGCCACCTACAATGAGCAGTTCTTC
d_gene: -
abundance: -
j_gene: TRBJ2-1
v_gene: TRBV6-2/TRBV6-3

CDR3aa: CASNTLFGANVLTF
CDR3nt: TGTGCCAGTAACACGCTTTTCGGGGCCAACGTCCTGACTTTC
d_gene: -
abundance: -
j_gene: TRBJ2-6
v_gene: TRBV11-3

CDR3aa: CASSYSSRGDYGYTF
CDR3nt: TGTGCCAGCAGTTACTCGTCCAGGGGAGATTATGGCTACACCTTC
d_gene: -
abundance: -
j_gene: TRBJ1-2
v_gene: TRBV6-5

CDR3aa: CASSLSPSGTEAFF
CDR3nt: TGTGCCAGCAGCTTATCCCCGTCGGGCACTGAAGCTTTCTTT
d_gene: -
abundance: many
j_gene: TRBJ1-1
v_gene: TRBV7-3

CDR3aa: CASSPRGGSGTGSFQQYF
CDR3nt: TGTGCCAGCTCACCACGGGGAGGATCCGGGACAGGATCTTTTCAGCAGTACTTC
d_gene: TRBD1
abundance: few
j_gene: TRBJ2-7
v_gene: TRBV18

CDR3aa: CASSLADRSQPQHF
CDR3nt: TGTGCCAGCAGCTTGGCGGACAGGTCTCAGCCCCAGCATTTT
d_gene: TRBD1
abundance: medium-sized
j_gene: TRBJ1-5
v_gene: TRBV7-9

CDR3aa: CASSLGTSRSYEQYF
CDR3nt: TGTGCCAGCAGCTTAGGGACTAGCCGTTCCTACGAGCAGTACTTC
d_gene: TRBD2
abundance: medium-sized
j_gene: TRBJ2-7
v_gene: TRBV7-9

CDR3aa: CASSLAPRQETQYF
CDR3nt: TGCGCCAGCAGCTTGGCCCCACGCCAAGAGACCCAGTACTTC
d_gene: -
abundance: -
j_gene: TRBJ2-5
v_gene: TRBV5-1

CDR3aa: CSAEFGLGRYEQYF
CDR3nt: TGCAGTGCTGAATTCGGACTAGGACGCTACGAGCAGTACTTC
d_gene: TRBD2
abundance: many
j_gene: TRBJ2-7
v_gene: TRBV20-1

CDR3aa: CSALDSDYGYTF
CDR3nt: TGCAGTGCTCTTGACAGTGACTATGGCTACACCTTC
d_gene: -
abundance: medium-sized
j_gene: TRBJ1-2
v_gene: TRBV20-1

CDR3aa: CASRRWGGTGQFF
CDR3nt: TGTGCCAGCAGGAGATGGGGGGGCACTGGGCAGTTCTTC
d_gene: -
abundance: -
j_gene: TRBJ2-1
v_gene: TRBV12-3/TRBV12-4

CDR3aa: CASSSKSPLHF
CDR3nt: TGTGCCAGCAGCTCTAAATCACCCCTCCACTTT
d_gene: -
abundance: few
j_gene: TRBJ1-6
v_gene: TRBV7-8

CDR3aa: CASSQAGPQETQYF
CDR3nt: TGTGCCAGCAGCCAGGCGGGACCACAAGAGACCCAGTACTTC
d_gene: -
abundance: medium-sized
j_gene: TRBJ2-5
v_gene: TRBV7-2

CDR3aa: CATSDSYRGANQPQHF
CDR3nt: TGTGCCACCAGTGATTCATACAGGGGGGCAAATCAGCCCCAGCATTTT
d_gene: TRBD1
abundance: few
j_gene: TRBJ1-5
v_gene: TRBV24-1

CDR3aa: CASSSSFGGGGQPQHF
CDR3nt: TGTGCCAGCAGTTCATCCTTCGGGGGGGGCGGTCAGCCCCAGCATTTT
d_gene: -
abundance: -
j_gene: TRBJ1-5
v_gene: TRBV6-5

CDR3aa: CSATAGGSHLAPQHF
CDR3nt: TGCAGTGCTACGGCAGGTGGTTCCCACTTAGCGCCCCAGCATTTT
d_gene: -
abundance: medium-sized
j_gene: TRBJ1-5
v_gene: TRBV20-1

CDR3aa: CASSLVAETEAFF
CDR3nt: TGTGCCAGCAGCTTAGTCGCAGAAACTGAAGCTTTCTTT
d_gene: -
abundance: -
j_gene: TRBJ1-1
v_gene: TRBV7-9

CDR3aa: CASSSGGEPNEQYF
CDR3nt: TGTGCCAGCAGCTCCGGTGGGGAACCAAACGAGCAGTACTTC
d_gene: -
abundance: -
j_gene: TRBJ2-7
v_gene: TRBV7-2

CDR3aa: CASQRQGGYGYTF
CDR3nt: TGTGCCAGCCAGAGACAGGGCGGCTATGGCTACACCTTC
d_gene: TRBD1
abundance: medium-sized
j_gene: TRBJ1-2
v_gene: TRBV27

CDR3aa: CASSGTRNYGYTF
CDR3nt: TGTGCCAGCAGCGGGACAAGAAACTATGGCTACACCTTC
d_gene: -
abundance: -
j_gene: TRBJ1-2
v_gene: TRBV6-4

CDR3aa: CASSQARGLASHNEQFF
CDR3nt: TGTGCCAGCAGCCAAGCCCGGGGACTAGCGTCCCACAATGAGCAGTTCTTC
d_gene: TRBD2
abundance: -
j_gene: TRBJ2-1
v_gene: TRBV11-3

CDR3aa: CASRQGWNQPQHF
CDR3nt: TGTGCCAGCAGACAGGGATGGAATCAGCCCCAGCATTTT
d_gene: -
abundance: medium-sized
j_gene: TRBJ1-5
v_gene: TRBV6-1

CDR3aa: CASSPRTGPRYF
CDR3nt: TGTGCCAGCAGCCCCAGGACGGGCCCGCGGTACTTC
d_gene: -
abundance: few
j_gene: TRBJ2-5
v_gene: TRBV5-6

CDR3aa: CSASHRDAGTDTQYF
CDR3nt: TGCAGTGCCTCCCACCGAGACGCCGGCACAGATACGCAGTATTTT
d_gene: -
abundance: medium-sized
j_gene: TRBJ2-3
v_gene: TRBV20-1

CDR3aa: CASSEKSTASSVYGYTF
CDR3nt: TGTGCCAGCAGTGAAAAGTCGACAGCTTCGAGCGTGTATGGCTACACCTTC
d_gene: -
abundance: once
j_gene: TRBJ1-2
v_gene: TRBV2

CDR3aa: CASRTYTGELFF
CDR3nt: TGTGCCAGCAGGACTTACACCGGGGAGCTGTTTTTT
d_gene: -
abundance: -
j_gene: TRBJ2-2
v_gene: TRBV7-9

CDR3aa: CASSEGVEETQYF
CDR3nt: TGTGCCAGCAGCGAAGGGGTAGAGGAGACCCAGTACTTC
d_gene: -
abundance: many
j_gene: TRBJ2-5
v_gene: TRBV6-1

CDR3aa: CASSLERGAREQYF
CDR3nt: TGTGCCAGCAGCCTAGAGCGGGGTGCTCGCGAGCAGTACTTC
d_gene: TRBD2
abundance: many
j_gene: TRBJ2-7
v_gene: TRBV7-6

CDR3aa: CASSPRQATRNSPLHF
CDR3nt: TGTGCCAGTAGTCCACGACAGGCCACAAGAAATTCACCCCTCCACTTT
d_gene: -
abundance: once
j_gene: TRBJ1-6
v_gene: TRBV19

CDR3aa: CASRRTGTSGNEQFF
CDR3nt: TGTGCCAGCAGGAGAACCGGGACTAGCGGCAATGAGCAGTTCTTC
d_gene: TRBD2
abundance: few
j_gene: TRBJ2-1
v_gene: TRBV6-2/TRBV6-3

CDR3aa: CAISGTSGERDTQYF
CDR3nt: TGTGCCATCAGCGGGACTAGCGGGGAAAGGGATACGCAGTATTTT
d_gene: TRBD2
abundance: -
j_gene: TRBJ2-3
v_gene: TRBV10-3

CDR3aa: CASSLGQNNEQFF
CDR3nt: TGTGCCAGCAGCCTGGGGCAGAACAATGAGCAGTTCTTC
d_gene: -
abundance: many
j_gene: TRBJ2-1
v_gene: TRBV7-2

CDR3aa: CASGRTNTEAFF
CDR3nt: TGTGCCAGTGGACGGACGAACACTGAAGCTTTCTTT
d_gene: -
abundance: medium-sized
j_gene: TRBJ1-1
v_gene: TRBV6-1

CDR3aa: CSAPTGGPGNQPQHF
CDR3nt: TGCAGTGCTCCTACAGGGGGTCCTGGCAATCAGCCCCAGCATTTT
d_gene: TRBD1
abundance: medium-sized
j_gene: TRBJ1-5
v_gene: TRBV20-1